This T cell receptor (beta chain) was recorded in a study of human T cells and chemical hapten exposure. Trimming took off 0 bases at V and 7 bases at J, with 10 bases between the two ends. The CDR3 sequence is 15 residues long. The germline CDR1 and CDR2 sequences are LNHNV and YYDKDF (reference sequence). Indicated time point: pre-sensitization, week 0. The treatment was: therapeutic diphenylcyclopropenone sensitization with weekly scalp DPC. The study drew its donors from alopecia patients who were 18 to 70 years old and suitable for DPC. TCRdb re-analysed the RACE reads in MiXCR, keeping a single row per CDR3 protein. The sample has about 250,000 distinct CDR3 sequences, 7.7% seen once. This clonotype was seen more than once but under ten times.

The TCR sequence derives from a man younger than 35 with alopecia areata. Some clones in this sample may be carry-over from other donors' samples. The chain couples TRBV15 to TRBJ1-6; D ambiguous. This material consisted of whole blood, taken in connection with sensitization to the hapten diphenylcyclopropenone (DPC). The CDR3 nucleotides read TGTGCCACCAGCAGAGAAAGGGATGGGAATTCACCCCTCCACTTT. Translating gives CATSRERDGNSPLHF.